Shown below are 17 T cell receptor beta chains from a single sample sequenced in a study of T cell responses to AZD1222 COVID-19 vaccine. Sequencing used immunoSEQ multiplex PCR; TCRdb keeps in-frame clones, though not all of them. The data contain roughly 150,000 clones, roughly 91% of them seen just once; the ten biggest clones take up about 1.3%. Sequencing used peripheral blood, obtained on day 0 of AZD1222 vaccination. These receptors originate from an adult in good health.

J is TRBJ2-3 and V is TRBV11-2; TRBD1 aligns across 8 bases. After removal of 2 bases from V and 7 bases from J, the junction contained 5 bases not matched to a gene. Germline-derived CDR1 and CDR2 are SGHAT and FQNNGV. The CDR3 sequence is 14 residues long. In nucleotides, the CDR3 is TGTGCCAGCAGCTTACAGGGGGCGAAACATACGCAGTATTTT. Translation gives CASSLQGAKHTQYF.

The chain has TRBV4-3 and TRBJ1-6; D remains unclear. This CDR3 has 13 residues. Germline lookup yields CDR1 LGHNA and CDR2 YSLEER. The V end lost 1 base, the J end lost 6 bases, and 4 bases lay between the germline ends. CDR3 nucleotide sequence: TGCGCCAGCAGCCAAGGGGGTAATTCACCCCTCCACTTT. Protein: CASSQGGNSPLHF.

This rearrangement joins TRBV18 to TRBJ1-1; unclear D gene. The germline V gene has CDR1 KGHSH and CDR2 LQKENI. The CDR3 has 13 residues. The V and J ends lost 7 bases and 1 base respectively, with 10 bases between them. DNA for the CDR3: TGTGCCAGCTTCCTGGCGGAGAACACTGAAGCTTTCTTT. Protein sequence: CASFLAENTEAFF.

The chain recombines TRBV14 with TRBJ2-7; D is possibly TRBD2 (6 bases). V lost 1 base and J lost 3, with 16 bases in between. Germline CDR1 and CDR2: SGHDN and FVKESK. The CDR3 length is 16 residues. The CDR3 DNA sequence: TGTGCCAGCAGCCAAGGGCCGGCGGGGTCGATCTACGAGCAGTACTTC. This sequence encodes CASSQGPAGSIYEQYF.

This clone was detected only once. The chain couples TRBV11-2 to TRBJ2-7; TRBD2 matches at 7 bases. Germline V gene sequence: CDR1 SGHAT, CDR2 FQNNGV. The CDR3 sequence is 15 residues long. V was pared by 2 bases and J by 2 bases, with 6 bases of the junction left unmatched. Here the CDR3 DNA reads TGTGCCAGCAGCTTATCGGCAGGGAGGGCCTACGAGCAGTACTTC. Amino acids: CASSLSAGRAYEQYF.

This clone was detected only a few times. DNA for the CDR3: TGTGCCAGTAACCCCGACAGGAGCTCCTACAATGAGCAGTTCTTC. As protein: CASNPDRSSYNEQFF. The chain links TRBV19 to TRBJ2-1; possibly TRBD1 for D (6 bases). From germline, CDR1 is LNHDA and CDR2 SQIVND (reference sequence). The length of the CDR3 is 15 residues. V lost 7 bases and J 0 bases, leaving 13 bases between the germline ends.

The V call is TRBV30, the J call TRBJ2-5; D unresolved. CDR3 size: 12 residues. V was shortened by 3 bases and J by 0 bases, with 5 bases between the two germline ends. The germline CDR1 and CDR2 sequences are GTSNPN and SVGIG (reference sequence). The CDR3 sequence is CAWRVNQETQYF. The CDR3 region has the DNA TGTGCCTGGAGAGTGAACCAAGAGACCCAGTACTTC. The full variable domain, rest sourced from reference TRBV30 and TRBJ2-5, is SQTIHQWPATLVQPVGSPLSLECTVEGTSNPNLYWYRQAAGRGLQLLFYSVGIGQISSEVPQNLSASRPQDRQFILSSKKLLLSDSGFYLCAWRVNQETQYFGPGTRLLVL.

The V and J genes are TRBV10-3 and TRBJ2-1; no firm D call. The CDR3 contains 13 residues. Germline CDR1 and CDR2: ENHRY and SYGVKD. V dropped 2 bases and J dropped 3 bases, with 5 bases sitting between them. The DNA of the CDR3 is TGTGCCATCAGTGAGGGGAACTACAATGAGCAGTTCTTC. This translates into CAISEGNYNEQFF.

The chain is built from TRBV7-2 and TRBJ2-1; TRBD1 matches 7 bases. The V gene's germline CDR1 is SGHTA and CDR2 FQGNSA. This CDR3 is 15 amino acids long. After removal of 5 bases from V and 7 bases from J, the junction contained 11 bases not matched to a gene. Written as DNA, the CDR3 is TGTGCCAGCAGCCCACCGGGACAGATTACAAATGAGCAGTTCTTC. Translation: CASSPPGQITNEQFF.

The rearrangement links TRBV9 to TRBJ1-1; a weak D match, TRBD1 (5 bases). In germline, CDR1 is SGDLS, CDR2 YYNGEE. This CDR3 has 16 amino acids. The V end lost 3 bases, the J end lost 2 bases, and 17 bases lay between the germline ends. CDR3 sequence reads: CASSERPGAENTEAFF. In DNA, the CDR3 is TGTGCCAGCAGCGAGAGACCCGGGGCCGAAAACACTGAAGCTTTCTTT.

The V call is TRBV29-1, the J call TRBJ1-2, with D unclear. V gave up 4 bases and J gave up 6 bases, with 21 bases separating them. Per the germline V gene, CDR1 is SQVTM and CDR2 is ANQGSEA. The CDR3 runs 15 residues. Here the CDR3 DNA reads TGCAGCGTTGGAGCCACCCGGGGTTTACGGGATGGCTACACCTTC. Translated, it gives CSVGATRGLRDGYTF.

This chain links TRBV4-2 with TRBJ2-1; 11 bases are a match to TRBD2. The CDR3 loop spans 20 amino acids. Germline V gene lookup returns CDR1 LGHNA and CDR2 YNFKEQ. V was clipped by 0 bases and J by 7 bases; unmatched bases: 17. This CDR3 reads CASSQDKTSGGNPYQNEQFF. The CDR3 coding sequence is TGTGCCAGCAGCCAAGATAAAACTAGCGGGGGAAACCCGTACCAAAATGAGCAGTTCTTC.

This chain uses TRBV9 with TRBJ1-5; D remains ambiguous. CDR1 is SGDLS and CDR2 is YYNGEE in the germline V gene. The CDR3 spans 14 residues. Trimming stripped 4 bases from V and 0 bases from J, with 8 bases between. The CDR3 DNA sequence: TGTGCCAGCAGCCCGGGGAATAGCAATCAGCCCCAGCATTTT. This gives the protein CASSPGNSNQPQHF.

The chain couples TRBV7-2 to TRBJ2-5; 11 nucleotides agree with TRBD2. Trimming took 4 bases from V and 5 from J; bases not matched to a gene: 6. There are 15 residues in the CDR3. Germline assignment: CDR1 SGHTA and CDR2 FQGNSA. For the CDR3, the DNA is TGTGCCAGCAGCTCACAAGCTAGCGGGGGGGAGACCCAGTACTTC. Its translation: CASSSQASGGETQYF.

This clone was recorded once. V and J are TRBV6-5 and TRBJ1-2; 10 positions agree with TRBD1. The CDR3 has 12 amino acids. Germline values: CDR1 MNHEY, CDR2 SVGAGI. The junction had 1 base not matched to a gene; V was cut back by 6 bases and J by 6 bases. This CDR3 reads CASRDRGHGYTF. The DNA of the CDR3 is TGTGCCAGCAGAGACAGGGGGCATGGCTACACCTTC.

This chain links TRBV13 with TRBJ1-1, with D possibly TRBD1 on 6 matching bases. CDR3 length equals 16 residues. The germline V gene has CDR1 PRHDT and CDR2 FYEKMQ (reference sequence). Trimming pared 0 bases from V and 0 bases from J, leaving 11 bases between. The CDR3 DNA is TGTGCCAGCAGCTTAGGGGCAGGGGCGATGAACACTGAAGCTTTCTTT. Protein: CASSLGAGAMNTEAFF.

The CDR3, as DNA: TGTGCCAGCAGTACCCGACAGGGGGCGAGGGGAGATACGCAGTATTTT. It codes for CASSTRQGARGDTQYF. This chain joins TRBV28 and TRBJ2-3; 10 bases agree with TRBD1. Trimming at V came to 5 bases and at J to 5 bases, leaving 10 bases not matched to a gene. This CDR3 region has 16 residues. Germline CDR1 is MDHEN and CDR2 is SYDVKM.